This T cell receptor beta chain was identified during a study of blood T cell repertoires in COVID-19. Turning to the study itself: COVID-19 samples collected from the United States, Italy and Spain covered acute and convalescent phases. PBMCs, B-cell-depleted T cells, or T cells were the source of the cDNA or gDNA that made up the material.

It was during active infection that Seattle patients were enrolled and then longitudinally followed. Original processing methods: Reference gene primer amplification gave nucleated cell count estimates. Clones were sequenced by immunoSEQ multiplex PCR, and TCRdb holds only the in-frame ones, with some missing. That table is the source of V, J and clone size, and D and trimming were worked out from the DNA. Of 300,000 to 400,000 clones in the sample, 80% to 90% were seen once. The clonotype was recovered from a woman aged 55-70 years with COVID-19, enrolled during active disease. Sequenced material: peripheral blood.

CDR3 sequence: CASSQDQNTEAFF. CDR3 nucleotides: TGTGCCAGCAGCCAAGATCAAAACACTGAAGCTTTCTTT. The chain carries TRBV14 and TRBJ1-1; no definite D call. The CDR3 has 13 amino acids. Germline V lookup: CDR1 SGHDN, CDR2 FVKESK. Trimming took 0 bases from V and 2 from J, leaving 4 bases between them. The whole variable domain, filled in from reference TRBV14 and TRBJ1-1, reads EAGVTQFPSHSVIEKGQTVTLRCDPISGHDNLYWYRRVMGKEIKFLLHFVKESKQDESGMPNNRFLAERTGGTYSTLKVQPAELEDSGVYFCASSQDQNTEAFFGQGTRLTVV.